The source of this T cell receptor beta chain is a study of T cells in Graves' hyperthyroidism and ophthalmopathy. RNA transcripts served as the template for amplifying TCR beta CDR3 regions. HTBI primers were employed in a first-round RT-PCR of the TCR CDR3. TCRdb passed the multiplex PCR reads through MiXCR, listing each CDR3 protein once. The sample consists of 310,000 or so distinct CDR3 sequences, over 15% of them appearing once. This clonotype was counted a few times. Its antigen remains unknown. The CDR3 runs to 17 residues. Looked up from germline, CDR1 is LNHDA and CDR2 is SQIVND (reference sequence). V shed 6 bases, J shed 0 bases, and the junction held 6 bases outside the gene matches. Overall study results and limits: Among thyroid clonotypes expanded above 0.001, most also appeared in blood. Before onset, ophthalmopathy was predicted by the model a median around 6 months earlier.

In making diagnoses, clinical symptoms, serum thyroxine and TRAb, thyroid ultrasound and orbital computed tomography were all used. Sample: blood. This receptor was obtained from a woman in her fifties or sixties with Graves' ophthalmopathy. The genes are TRBV19 and TRBJ2-6, with 9 bases aligning to TRBD1. The chain's CDR3 is CASSWDREISGANVLTF. The CDR3 DNA sequence: TGTGCCAGTAGCTGGGACAGGGAAATCTCTGGGGCCAACGTCCTGACTTTC.